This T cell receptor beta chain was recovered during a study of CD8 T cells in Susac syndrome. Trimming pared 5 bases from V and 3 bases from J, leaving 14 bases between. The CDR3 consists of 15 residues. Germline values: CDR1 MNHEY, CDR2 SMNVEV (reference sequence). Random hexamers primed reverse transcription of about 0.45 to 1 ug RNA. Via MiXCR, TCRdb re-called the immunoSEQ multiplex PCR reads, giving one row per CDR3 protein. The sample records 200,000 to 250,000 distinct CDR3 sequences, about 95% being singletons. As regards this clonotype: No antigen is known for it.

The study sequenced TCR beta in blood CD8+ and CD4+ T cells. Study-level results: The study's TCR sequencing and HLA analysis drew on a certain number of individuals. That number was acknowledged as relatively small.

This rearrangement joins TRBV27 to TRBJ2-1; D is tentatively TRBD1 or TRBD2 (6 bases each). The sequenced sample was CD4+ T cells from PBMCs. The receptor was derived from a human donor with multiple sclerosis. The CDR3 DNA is TGTGCCAGCAGTCCCCCCGGGGGCCACTACAATGAGCAGTTCTTC. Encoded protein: CASSPPGGHYNEQFF.